The TCR beta chain under discussion was sequenced for a study of cytomegalovirus exposure and HLA in healthy donors. Study-level findings and limits: A few CMV-associated chains proved CMV antigen-specific in vitro. Researchers reported from a later analysis that most CMV-associated TCR beta chains appeared HLA-restricted. What was likely a sequencing artifact was a cluster of highly shared sequence variants. It has been reported that TCR beta sequences accurately predicted the HLA-A and HLA-B alleles of most subjects.

A word on this clone: No antigen is known for it.

Researchers ran the PCR with 60 Vbeta and 13 Jbeta primers. This table comes from immunoSEQ multiplex PCR, and its TCRdb copy is limited to in-frame clones, with some not included. This repertoire shows 170,000 or so clones, around 74% found once; its top ten account for about 1.4%. Germline loops: CDR1 SEHNR, CDR2 FQNEAQ (reference sequence). Trimming pared 5 bases from V and 7 bases from J, leaving 14 bases between. There are 14 residues in the CDR3. This chain links TRBV7-9 with TRBJ2-2, with D perhaps matching TRBD2 (6 bases). The sequenced sample was PBMCs. This clonotype was obtained from a woman under 40 in good health and CMV-seronegative. In DNA, the CDR3 is TGTGCCAGCAGCCTACTTCTTAGCGGCGGGGAGCTGTTTTTT. It encodes CASSLLLSGGELFF.